Here is one T cell receptor (beta chain) with its context. Its target is not known. The sample comes from a study of identical twins. A universal primer binding site was introduced by template switching. The final cDNA contained unique molecular identifiers. Each CDR3 protein gets one entry after TCRdb re-called the 5' RACE reads with MiXCR. The sample consists of some 1,700,000 distinct CDR3 sequences, around a third of them appearing once. Findings and limits, study-wide: Those out-of-frame alpha sequences shared by twins showed an excess of low generation probability. Sharing of beta out-of-frame sequences by twins showed a weaker excess.

Specimen: cord blood. This sequence originates from a newborn girl in good health.

The CDR3 nucleotides read TGTGCCGGGAACCGGGACATTAACACTGAAGCTTTCTTT. This encodes CAGNRDINTEAFF. V usage is TRBV2 and J usage is TRBJ1-1; D may be TRBD1 (6 bases). Germline V gene sequence: CDR1 SNHLY, CDR2 FYNNEI. Trimming took 11 bases from V and 2 from J, leaving 15 bases between them. The CDR3 length is 13 residues.